In this sample, the clone carrying this TCR beta chain turned up a few times. There are 16 residues in the CDR3. Germline CDR1 reads MDHEN; CDR2 reads SYDVKM. Trimming removed 3 bases from V and 3 bases from J; junction bases left unmatched: 7. TCRdb processed the 5' RACE reads anew with MiXCR; each CDR3 protein has one entry. The sample holds tens of thousands of distinct CDR3 sequences, roughly 8.4% seen once. Described time point: sample taken at primary tumor resection. Sequencing covered unsorted whole RNA taken from tumor, nontumor lung or frozen PBMC. These data originate in a study of spatial heterogeneity in lung cancer.

Specimen: PBMCs, collected at surgery. The rearrangement joins TRBV28 to TRBJ2-3; 9 bases are a match to TRBD2. This receptor was obtained from a female donor with early-stage non-small cell lung cancer. For the CDR3, the DNA is TGTGCCAGCAGTTTTTCGGCTAGCGGGACGACAGATACGCAGTATTTT. Its protein is CASSFSASGTTDTQYF.